A single sample is the source of the 10 T cell receptor beta chains below, sequenced in a study of cytomegalovirus exposure and HLA in healthy donors. The PCR employed 60 Vbeta primers together with 13 Jbeta primers. Libraries were prepared by immunoSEQ multiplex PCR; TCRdb keeps only in-frame clonotypes and omits some of them. The sample lists 60,000 to 75,000 clones; about two thirds were seen once. Sample: PBMCs. These receptors were collected from a middle-aged woman in good health and CMV-seropositive.

As DNA, the CDR3 is TGCGCCAGCGTCGGGGGGGCCTACAATGAGCAGTTCTTC. Translated, it gives CASVGGAYNEQFF. The genes are TRBV4-1 and TRBJ2-1; 8 nucleotides agree with TRBD2. The V segment lost 8 bases and the J segment 2 bases; nucleotides outside the gene matches: 2. Germline CDR1 and CDR2: MGHRA and YSYEKL. The CDR3 loop spans 13 amino acids.

V and J are TRBV5-6 and TRBJ1-2, with D possibly being TRBD1 (5 bases). The CDR3 totals 15 residues. Germline values: CDR1 SGHDT, CDR2 YYEEEE. Trimming shortened V by 0 bases and J by 6 bases, and 15 bases separated the two germline ends. CDR3 amino acids: CASSLVATPGDGYTF. The DNA of the CDR3 is TGTGCCAGCAGCTTGGTCGCAACCCCGGGGGATGGCTACACCTTC. The whole variable domain, remainder taken from reference TRBV5-6 and TRBJ1-2, is DAGVTQSPTHLIKTRGQQVTLRCSPKSGHDTVSWYQQALGQGPQFIFQYYEEEERQRGNFPDRFSGHQFPNYSSELNVNALLLGDSALYLCASSLVATPGDGYTFGSGTRLTVV.

The V and J genes are TRBV5-6 and TRBJ2-1, with 8 nucleotides matching TRBD2. CDR3 length: 14 amino acids. Trimming removed 5 bases from V and 7 bases from J; junction bases left unmatched: 8. CDR1 SGHDT and CDR2 YYEEEE come from the germline V gene. The CDR3 protein is CASRGSGGLNEQFF. The CDR3 DNA reads TGTGCCAGCAGGGGGAGCGGGGGACTTAATGAGCAGTTCTTC.

The chain uses TRBV6-5 and TRBJ2-7, with 11 bases that match TRBD1. Germline assignment: CDR1 MNHEY and CDR2 SVGAGI. V lost 4 bases, J lost 3 bases, and 8 bases stayed unmatched. There are 16 residues in the CDR3. The CDR3 nucleotides read TGTGCCAGCAGTTCTTCCGGGACAGGGGGAATCTACGAGCAGTACTTC. Protein product: CASSSSGTGGIYEQYF.

The rearrangement joins TRBV29-1 to TRBJ1-1, with TRBD1 matching 9 bases. Germline V gene lookup returns CDR1 SQVTM and CDR2 ANQGSEA. V lost 4 bases and J lost 1; bases outside the gene matches: 4. The CDR3 extends over 14 amino acids. CDR3 nucleotides: TGCAGCGTTGTTTCGGACAGGGGGAACACTGAAGCTTTCTTT. As protein: CSVVSDRGNTEAFF.

The chain employs TRBV7-3 and TRBJ2-5; TRBD2 aligns across 7 bases. Trimming took 2 bases from V and 5 from J; bases not matched to a gene: 5. The CDR3 sequence is 14 residues long. The germline V gene encodes CDR1 SGHTA and CDR2 FQGTGA. This CDR3 is CASSLGGGDETQYF. The CDR3, as DNA: TGTGCCAGCAGCTTAGGGGGGGGAGACGAGACCCAGTACTTC.

This chain uses TRBV6-5 with TRBJ2-7; TRBD1 matches at 10 bases. V shed 2 bases, J shed 3 bases, and the junction held 4 bases outside the gene matches. This CDR3 spans 15 amino acids. CDR1 and CDR2 (germline): MNHEY, SVGAGI. The CDR3 region has the DNA TGTGCCAGCAGTTACCAGGGACAGGGGATCTACGAGCAGTACTTC. As protein: CASSYQGQGIYEQYF.

In its sample, this clone was seen a few times. The V call is TRBV4-1, the J call TRBJ1-1, with 9 nucleotides matching TRBD1. J gave up 1 base and V 6 bases, and 6 bases lay outside the gene matches. Germline CDR1 is MGHRA and CDR2 is YSYEKL. The CDR3 loop spans 15 amino acids. The CDR3 sequence is CASRTPGQGNTEAFF. The CDR3 DNA follows: TGCGCCAGCAGAACCCCGGGACAGGGGAACACTGAAGCTTTCTTT.

This clone was observed many times. V is TRBV13 and J is TRBJ2-3; 11 nucleotides match TRBD2. Germline CDR1 reads PRHDT; CDR2 reads FYEKMQ (reference sequence). With 5 bases clipped from V and 3 bases from J, the junction kept 13 bases outside the gene matches. This CDR3 is 18 amino acids long. CDR3: CASSPQLFSGGETDTQYF. Here the CDR3 DNA reads TGTGCCAGCAGCCCCCAACTCTTTAGCGGGGGGGAGACAGATACGCAGTATTTT.

V usage is TRBV9 and J usage is TRBJ1-3; 9 bases map to TRBD1. After removal of 1 base from V and 0 bases from J, the junction contained 5 bases not matched to a gene. CDR3 length: 17 residues. The germline gives CDR1 SGDLS, CDR2 YYNGEE. CDR3 in DNA: TGTGCCAGCAGCGTATCGGACAGGGGCTACTCTGGAAACACCATATATTTT. Translating it yields CASSVSDRGYSGNTIYF.